This T cell receptor beta chain was recorded in a study of technical replicates of blood from several donors (dated by TCRdb to 2016 to 2017). Library creation used the immunoSEQ multiplex PCR assay. In TCRdb, the immuneACCESS table is reduced to in-frame sequences with V and J assigned. These tables do not hold every clone; where another copy was compared, an unresolved V gene accounts for under half, and the others remain unexplained. This sample is represented by 65,000 to 85,000 clones; around 92% of them were singletons. Clones ranked in the top ten supply around 0.38% of the sample. In the case of this clone: Its antigen is unknown. No per-base quality is available; no much larger clone lies one base away.

Sequenced material: T cells isolated from PBMCs. The sequence came from a human donor in good health.

The DNA is TGTGCCAGCAGCGTCCAGATAGCGGGAGACAATGAGCAGTTCTTC. It encodes CASSVQIAGDNEQFF. This chain joins TRBV5-6 to TRBJ2-1; 9 nucleotides in the junction match TRBD2. The CDR3 sequence holds 15 residues, the cysteine and phenylalanine included. The retained sequence is limited to the CDR3, 45 bases, with the frame set at the first base. CDR1 and CDR2, per the germline V gene, are SGHDT and YYEEEE. V loses 4 bases at its end and J loses 5 bases; junction bases beyond the gene matches: 7.